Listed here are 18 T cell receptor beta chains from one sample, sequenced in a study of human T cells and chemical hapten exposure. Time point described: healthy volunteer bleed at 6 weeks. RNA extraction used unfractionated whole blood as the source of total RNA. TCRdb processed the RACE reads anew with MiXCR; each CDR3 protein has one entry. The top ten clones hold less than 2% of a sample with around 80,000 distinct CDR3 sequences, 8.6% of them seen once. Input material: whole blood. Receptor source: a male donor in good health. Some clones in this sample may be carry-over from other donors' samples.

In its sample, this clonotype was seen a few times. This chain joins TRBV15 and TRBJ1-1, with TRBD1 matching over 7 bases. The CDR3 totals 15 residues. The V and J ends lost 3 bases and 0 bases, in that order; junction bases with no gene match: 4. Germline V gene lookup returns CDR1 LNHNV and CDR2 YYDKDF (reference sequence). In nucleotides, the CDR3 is TGTGCCACCAGCAGGGACAGGACTGTGAACACTGAAGCTTTCTTT. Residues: CATSRDRTVNTEAFF.

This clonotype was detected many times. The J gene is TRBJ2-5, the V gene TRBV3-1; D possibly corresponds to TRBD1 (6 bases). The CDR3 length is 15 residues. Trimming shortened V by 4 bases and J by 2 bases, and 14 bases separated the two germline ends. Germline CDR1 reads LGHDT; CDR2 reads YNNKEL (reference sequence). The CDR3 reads CASSPPTGSQETQYF. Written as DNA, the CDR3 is TGTGCCAGCAGCCCGCCTACAGGGTCACAAGAGACCCAGTACTTC.

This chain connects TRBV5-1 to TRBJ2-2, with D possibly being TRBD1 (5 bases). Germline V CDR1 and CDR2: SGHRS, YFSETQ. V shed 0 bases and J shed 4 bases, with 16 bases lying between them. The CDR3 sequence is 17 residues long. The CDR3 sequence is CASSLAANGRVTGELFF. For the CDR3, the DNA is TGCGCCAGCAGCTTGGCCGCTAATGGCAGGGTCACCGGGGAGCTGTTTTTT.

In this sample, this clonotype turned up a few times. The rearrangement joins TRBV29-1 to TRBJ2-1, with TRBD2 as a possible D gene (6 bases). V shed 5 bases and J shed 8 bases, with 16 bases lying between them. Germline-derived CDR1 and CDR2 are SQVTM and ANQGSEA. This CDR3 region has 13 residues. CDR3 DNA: TGCAGCGTTACCCTTACTAGCCCGTATGAGCAGTTCTTC. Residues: CSVTLTSPYEQFF.

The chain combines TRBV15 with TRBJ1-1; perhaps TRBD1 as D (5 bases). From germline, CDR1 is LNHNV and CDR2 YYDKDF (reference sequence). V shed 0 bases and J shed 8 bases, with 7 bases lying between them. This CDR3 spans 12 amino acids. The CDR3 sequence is CATSRESGEAFF. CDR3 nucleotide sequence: TGTGCCACCAGCAGAGAGTCAGGGGAAGCTTTCTTT. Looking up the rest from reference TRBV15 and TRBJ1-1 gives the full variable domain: DAMVIQNPRYQVTQFGKPVTLSCSQTLNHNVMYWYQQKSSQAPKLLFHYYDKDFNNEADTPDNFQSRRPNTSFCFLDIRSPGLGDTAMYLCATSRESGEAFFGQGTRLTVV.

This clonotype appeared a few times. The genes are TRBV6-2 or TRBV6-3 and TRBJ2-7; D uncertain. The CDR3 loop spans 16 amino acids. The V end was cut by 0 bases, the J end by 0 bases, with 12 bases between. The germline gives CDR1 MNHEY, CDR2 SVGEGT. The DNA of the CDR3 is TGTGCCAGCAGTTACTCAATAACCGGGTCCTCCTACGAGCAGTACTTC. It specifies CASSYSITGSSYEQYF.

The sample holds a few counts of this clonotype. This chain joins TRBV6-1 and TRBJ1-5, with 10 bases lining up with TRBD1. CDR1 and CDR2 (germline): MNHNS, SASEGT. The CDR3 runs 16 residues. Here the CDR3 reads CFSRRTGGHSNQPQHF. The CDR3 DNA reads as TGTTTCAGCAGGAGGACAGGGGGTCATAGCAATCAGCCCCAGCATTTT.

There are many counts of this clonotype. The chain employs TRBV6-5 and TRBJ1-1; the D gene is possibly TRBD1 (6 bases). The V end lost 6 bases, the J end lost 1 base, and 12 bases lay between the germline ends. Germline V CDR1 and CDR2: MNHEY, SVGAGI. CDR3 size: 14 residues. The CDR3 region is CASRSGTWNTEAFF. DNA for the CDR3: TGTGCCAGCAGAAGCGGGACATGGAACACTGAAGCTTTCTTT.

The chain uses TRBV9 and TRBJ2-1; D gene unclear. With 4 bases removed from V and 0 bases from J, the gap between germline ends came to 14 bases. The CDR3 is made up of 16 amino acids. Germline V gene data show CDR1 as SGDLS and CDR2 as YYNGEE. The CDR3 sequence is CASSPRTANSYNEQFF. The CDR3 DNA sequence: TGTGCCAGCAGCCCCCGGACGGCGAACTCCTACAATGAGCAGTTCTTC.

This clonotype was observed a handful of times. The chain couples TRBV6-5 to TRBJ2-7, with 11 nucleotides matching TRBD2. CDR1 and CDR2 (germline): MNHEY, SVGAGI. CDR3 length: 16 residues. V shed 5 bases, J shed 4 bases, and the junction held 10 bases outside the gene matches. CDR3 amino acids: CASSDIRASGRYEQYF. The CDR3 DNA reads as TGTGCCAGCAGTGATATCCGAGCTAGCGGGAGGTACGAGCAGTACTTC.

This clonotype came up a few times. CDR3 in DNA: TGTGCCAGCAGTTTATCGCCAGCCGAGACAGATACGCAGTATTTT. Translation: CASSLSPAETDTQYF. The chain joins TRBV27 to TRBJ2-3; D is unresolved. CDR3 length equals 15 residues. Per the germline V gene, CDR1 is MNHEY and CDR2 is SMNVEV (reference sequence). Trimming left V 0 bases short and J 3 bases short, with 10 bases between.

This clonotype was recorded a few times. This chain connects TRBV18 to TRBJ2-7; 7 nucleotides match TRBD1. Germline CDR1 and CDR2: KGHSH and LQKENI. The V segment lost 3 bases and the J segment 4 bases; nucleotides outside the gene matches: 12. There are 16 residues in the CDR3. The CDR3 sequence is CASSPSGGPKKYEQYF. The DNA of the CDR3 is TGTGCCAGCTCACCGTCAGGGGGACCGAAAAAATACGAGCAGTACTTC. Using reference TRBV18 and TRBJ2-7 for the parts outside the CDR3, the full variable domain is NAGVMQNPRHLVRRRGQEARLRCSPMKGHSHVYWYRQLPEEGLKFMVYLQKENIIDESGMPKERFSAEFPKEGPSILRIQQVVRGDSAAYFCASSPSGGPKKYEQYFGPGTRLTVT.

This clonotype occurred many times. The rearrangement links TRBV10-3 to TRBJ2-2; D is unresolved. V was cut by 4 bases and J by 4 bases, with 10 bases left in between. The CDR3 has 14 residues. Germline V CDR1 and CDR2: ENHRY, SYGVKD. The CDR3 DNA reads TGTGCCATCAGTGCCTTGGAGCGCACCGGGGAGCTGTTTTTT. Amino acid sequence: CAISALERTGELFF.

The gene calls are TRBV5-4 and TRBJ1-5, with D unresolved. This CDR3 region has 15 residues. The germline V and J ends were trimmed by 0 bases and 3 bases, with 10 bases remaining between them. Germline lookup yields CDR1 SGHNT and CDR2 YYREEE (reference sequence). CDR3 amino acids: CASSLDPGINQPQHF. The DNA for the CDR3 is TGTGCCAGCAGCTTGGACCCAGGTATCAATCAGCCCCAGCATTTT. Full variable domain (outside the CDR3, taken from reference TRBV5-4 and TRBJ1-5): ETGVTQSPTHLIKTRGQQVTLRCSSQSGHNTVSWYQQALGQGPQFIFQYYREEENGRGNFPPRFSGLQFPNYSSELNVNALELDDSALYLCASSLDPGINQPQHFGDGTRLSIL.

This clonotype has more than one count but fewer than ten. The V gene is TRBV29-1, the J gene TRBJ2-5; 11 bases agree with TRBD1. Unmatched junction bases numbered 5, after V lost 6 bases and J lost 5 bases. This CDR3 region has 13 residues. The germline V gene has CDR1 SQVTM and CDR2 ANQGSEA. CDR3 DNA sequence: TGCAGCGTGGGGACAGGGGGTCTGGAGACCCAGTACTTC. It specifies CSVGTGGLETQYF.

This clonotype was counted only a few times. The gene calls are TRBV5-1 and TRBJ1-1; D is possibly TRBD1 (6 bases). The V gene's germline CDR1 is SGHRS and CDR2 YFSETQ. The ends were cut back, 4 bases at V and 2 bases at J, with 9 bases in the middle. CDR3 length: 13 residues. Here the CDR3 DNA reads TGCGCCAGCAGCAGGACAGACAACACTGAAGCTTTCTTT. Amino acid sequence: CASSRTDNTEAFF.

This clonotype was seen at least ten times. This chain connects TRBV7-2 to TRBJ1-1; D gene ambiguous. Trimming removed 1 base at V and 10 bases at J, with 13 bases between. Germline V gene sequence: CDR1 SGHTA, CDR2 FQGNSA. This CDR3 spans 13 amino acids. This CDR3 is CASSLERVSIAFF. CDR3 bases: TGTGCCAGCAGCTTAGAAAGGGTTTCTATAGCTTTCTTT.

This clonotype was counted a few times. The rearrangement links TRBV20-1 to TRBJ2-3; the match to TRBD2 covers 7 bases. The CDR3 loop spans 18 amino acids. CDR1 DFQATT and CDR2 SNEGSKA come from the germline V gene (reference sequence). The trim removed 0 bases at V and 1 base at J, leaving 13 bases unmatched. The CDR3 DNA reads TGCAGTGCTAGAGATTTCCGAACCAGCGGGACTGGCACAGATACGCAGTATTTT. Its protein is CSARDFRTSGTGTDTQYF.